The sequence of this TCR beta chain was determined in a study of somatic mutations in cytotoxic T cells in rheumatoid arthritis (dated by TCRdb to about 2017). With respect to the entire study: Patient peripheral blood (approximately 27 ml EDTA) was drawn right after diagnosis and before any treatment started. TCRB deep sequencing was performed for approximately 60 rheumatoid arthritis patients and about 20 healthy controls. Whether expanded CD8+ T-cell clones in untreated, newly diagnosed rheumatoid arthritis carry somatic mutations was the study question, and clonality was characterized with TCRB deep sequencing. Patients and controls did not essentially differ in median age, which was nearly identical between the groups. Sorted V beta1+ cells also underwent TCRB sequencing, and some V beta antibody-stained T-cell populations were flow-sorted at nearly 100% purity on a FACSAria II or Sony SH800. What the study reported, not specific to this receptor: CD8+ T-cell clonality did not differ significantly between rheumatoid arthritis patients and age-matched healthy controls. CD8+ clonality increased with age in patients (Spearman r ~ 0.49) but not in healthy controls. In about an eighth of the roughly 65 patients, more than 20% of CD8+ cells belonged to the largest CD8+ clone, while several identical CD8+ TCRB sequences were shared between blood and synovial fluid. The expanded CD8+ clones had unknown antigen targets, and not appearing in virus-specific databases did not rule out that they were virus-specific. The slight underrepresentation of TRBV07 in patients was not corrected for multiple comparisons.

Genomic DNA underwent TCRB CDR3 sequencing using the immunoSEQ assay. Under the source paper's analysis protocol: Only a few patient CD8+ clones larger than 1% matched published virus-specific TCRB sequences when compared against them. The analyses included only productive TCRB rearrangements. A clone was defined by a unique TCRB CDR3 sequence, and clonality was computed as a productive clonality index based on Shannon entropy. To calculate repertoire overlap between two samples, the template counts of each clone were considered relative to each sample's total templates. V-gene usage from TCRB sequencing and V-gene usage measured by flow cytometry were correlated (Spearman r of 0.61). TCRdb's version of the immuneACCESS table is confined to in-frame rearrangements and falls short of the full clone set. An unresolved V gene accounts for under half of the shortfall where checked; the remainder is of unknown origin. That table is the source of V, J and clone size, and D and trimming were worked out from the DNA. For this sample there are about 20,000 clones; 85% appear just once. About 7% of the sample goes to the ten largest clones.

The CDR3 goes from the cysteine to the phenylalanine over 16 residues. The read is trimmed to its CDR3 DNA, 48 bases read in frame from base 1. Relative to germline, V is missing 3 bases and J is missing 2 bases, with 9 bases of the junction outside any gene match. Via the germline V gene (reference sequence), CDR1 is LNHDA and CDR2 SQIVND. On this clone itself: Its antigen has not been determined. It has no much larger one-base neighbor in the sample; base qualities were not kept.

On an AutoMACS, CD4+ and CD8+ cells were isolated via positive magnetic bead selection, and their purity was verified by flow cytometry. After a first flow cytometry screen using a TCR V beta antibody panel, clonal expansions were characterized through TCRB deep sequencing of sorted CD8+ fractions. Peripheral blood mononuclear cells were isolated by Ficoll-Paque PLUS density gradient separation. DNA was extracted from CD4-enriched, CD8-enriched or PBMC samples with Nucleospin Tissue or Tissue XS kits and quantified with a Qubit 2.0 fluorometer. The V and J segments used are TRBV19 and TRBJ2-5; TRBD1 fits 7 bases in the junction. The specimen was CD8+ T cells sorted from blood. The sequence derives from a woman in her thirties or forties with rheumatoid arthritis. The DNA reads TGTGCCAGTAGTATTATATACCCGACAGGGCAAGAGACCCAGTACTTC. Its translation reads: CASSIIYPTGQETQYF.